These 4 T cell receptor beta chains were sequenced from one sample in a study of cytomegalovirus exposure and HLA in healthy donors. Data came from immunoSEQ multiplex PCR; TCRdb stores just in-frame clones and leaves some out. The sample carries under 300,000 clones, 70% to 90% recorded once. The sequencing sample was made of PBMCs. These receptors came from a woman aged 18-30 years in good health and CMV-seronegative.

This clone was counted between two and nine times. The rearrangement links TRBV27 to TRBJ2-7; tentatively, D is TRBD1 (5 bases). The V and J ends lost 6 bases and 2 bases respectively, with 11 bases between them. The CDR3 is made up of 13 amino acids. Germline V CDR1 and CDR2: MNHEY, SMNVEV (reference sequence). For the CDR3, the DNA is TGTGCCAGCAGCCGACAGAGCACCTACGAGCAGTACTTC. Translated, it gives CASSRQSTYEQYF.

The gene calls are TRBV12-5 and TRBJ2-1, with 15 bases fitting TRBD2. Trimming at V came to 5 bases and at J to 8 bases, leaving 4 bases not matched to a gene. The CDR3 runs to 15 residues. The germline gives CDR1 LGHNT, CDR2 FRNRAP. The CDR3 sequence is CASGAGLAGGDEQFF. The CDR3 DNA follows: TGTGCTAGTGGTGCGGGACTAGCGGGAGGAGATGAGCAGTTCTTC.

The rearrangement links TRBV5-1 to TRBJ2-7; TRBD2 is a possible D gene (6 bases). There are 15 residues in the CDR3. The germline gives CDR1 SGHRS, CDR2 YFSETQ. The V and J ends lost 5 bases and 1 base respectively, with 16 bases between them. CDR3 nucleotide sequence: TGCGCCAGCAGGGAGGGCCCAGTCCATTCCTACGAGCAGTACTTC. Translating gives CASREGPVHSYEQYF.

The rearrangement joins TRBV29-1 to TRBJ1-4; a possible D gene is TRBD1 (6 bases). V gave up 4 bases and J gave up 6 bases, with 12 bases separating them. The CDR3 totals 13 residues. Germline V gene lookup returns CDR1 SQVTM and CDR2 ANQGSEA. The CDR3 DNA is TGCAGCGTTGCCCCCCGGACAGATGAAAAACTGTTTTTT. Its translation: CSVAPRTDEKLFF.